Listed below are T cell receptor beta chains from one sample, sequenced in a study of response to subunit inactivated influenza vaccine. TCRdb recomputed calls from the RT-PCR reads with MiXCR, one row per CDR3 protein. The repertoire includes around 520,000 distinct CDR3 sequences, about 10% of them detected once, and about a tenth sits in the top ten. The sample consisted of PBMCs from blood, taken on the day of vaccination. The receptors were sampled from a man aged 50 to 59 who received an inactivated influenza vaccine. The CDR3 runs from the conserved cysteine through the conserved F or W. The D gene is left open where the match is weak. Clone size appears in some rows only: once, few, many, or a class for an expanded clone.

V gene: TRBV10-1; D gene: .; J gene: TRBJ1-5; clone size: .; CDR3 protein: CASSDRVNQPQHF; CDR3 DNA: TGCGCCAGCAGTGACAGGGTCAATCAGCCCCAGCATTTT
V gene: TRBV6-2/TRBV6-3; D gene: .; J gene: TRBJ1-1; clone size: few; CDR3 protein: CASSYSLQLLLRDTEAFF; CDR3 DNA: TGTGCCAGCAGTTACTCTCTCCAGCTCCTCCTTAGGGATACTGAAGCTTTCTTT
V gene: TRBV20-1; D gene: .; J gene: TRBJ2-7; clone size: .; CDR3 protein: CSAREGYEQYF; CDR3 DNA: TGCAGTGCTAGAGAAGGCTACGAGCAGTACTTC
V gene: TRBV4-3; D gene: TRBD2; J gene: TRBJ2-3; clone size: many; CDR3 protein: CASSQAWGAGVDTQYF; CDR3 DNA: TGCGCCAGCAGCCAAGCGTGGGGCGCGGGGGTGGATACGCAGTATTTT
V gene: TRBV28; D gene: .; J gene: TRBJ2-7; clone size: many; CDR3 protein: CASTPRVIAPYEQYF; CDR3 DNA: TGTGCCAGCACCCCGAGGGTGATAGCCCCCTACGAGCAGTACTTC
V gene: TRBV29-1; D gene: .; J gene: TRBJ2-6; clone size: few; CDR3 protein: CSVGGRGISGANVLTF; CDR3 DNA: TGCAGCGTTGGTGGCAGGGGAATCTCTGGGGCCAACGTCCTGACTTTC
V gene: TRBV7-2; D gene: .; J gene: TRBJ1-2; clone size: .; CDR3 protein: CASSPTPRGVGGYTF; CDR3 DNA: TGTGCCAGCAGCCCTACTCCGAGAGGGGTGGGTGGCTACACCTTC
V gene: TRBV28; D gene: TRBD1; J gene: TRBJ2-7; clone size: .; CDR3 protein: CASSIYRGPYEQYF; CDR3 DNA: TGTGCCAGCAGTATCTACAGGGGACCCTACGAGCAGTACTTC
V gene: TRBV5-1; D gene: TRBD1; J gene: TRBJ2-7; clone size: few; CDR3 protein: CASSLGTGGPAYEQYF; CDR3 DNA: TGCGCCAGCAGCTTGGGGACAGGGGGACCCGCCTACGAGCAGTACTTC
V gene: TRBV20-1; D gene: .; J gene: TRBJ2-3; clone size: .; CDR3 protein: CSASLRAADTQYF; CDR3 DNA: TGCAGTGCTAGTTTACGAGCGGCAGATACGCAGTATTTT
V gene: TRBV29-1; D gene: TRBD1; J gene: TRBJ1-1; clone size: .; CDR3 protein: CSSRQGGGTEAFF; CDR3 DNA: TGCAGCAGCCGACAGGGAGGAGGGACTGAAGCTTTCTTT
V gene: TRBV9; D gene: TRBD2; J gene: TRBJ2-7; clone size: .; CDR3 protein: CASSVGGDFPREQYF; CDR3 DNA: TGTGCCAGCAGCGTTGGGGGGGACTTCCCTCGGGAGCAGTACTTC
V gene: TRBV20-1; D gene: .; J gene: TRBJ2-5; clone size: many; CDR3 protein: CSARDVRWETQYF; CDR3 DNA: TGCAGTGCTAGAGACGTGCGTTGGGAGACCCAGTACTTC
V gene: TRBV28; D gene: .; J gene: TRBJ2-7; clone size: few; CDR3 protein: CASSASETGQRKQYF; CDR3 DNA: TGTGCCAGCAGTGCCAGTGAGACGGGACAACGAAAGCAGTACTTC
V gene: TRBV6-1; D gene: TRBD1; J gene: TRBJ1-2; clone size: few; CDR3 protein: CASSPGQGVFHGYTF; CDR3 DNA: TGTGCCAGCAGCCCCGGACAGGGTGTCTTTCATGGCTACACCTTC
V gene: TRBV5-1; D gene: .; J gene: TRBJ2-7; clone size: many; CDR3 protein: CASSPRSRYEQYF; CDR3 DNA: TGCGCCAGCAGCCCCCGATCTAGGTACGAGCAGTACTTC
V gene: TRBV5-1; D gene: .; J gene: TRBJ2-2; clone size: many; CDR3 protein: CASSLTASVPGELFF; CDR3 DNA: TGCGCCAGCAGCTTGACGGCATCTGTCCCCGGGGAGCTGTTTTTT
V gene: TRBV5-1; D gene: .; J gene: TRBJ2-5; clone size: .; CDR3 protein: CASSQRKQGRAQYF; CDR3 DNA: TGCGCCAGCAGCCAGAGGAAGCAGGGGAGGGCCCAGTACTTC
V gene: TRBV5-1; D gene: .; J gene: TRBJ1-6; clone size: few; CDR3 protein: CASRDKSSNSPLHF; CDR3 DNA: TGCGCCAGCAGGGACAAATCAAGTAATTCACCCCTCCACTTT
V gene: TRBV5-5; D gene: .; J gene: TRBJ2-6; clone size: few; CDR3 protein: CASSFSPTGVNVLTF; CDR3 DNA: TGTGCCAGCAGCTTCTCCCCCACTGGGGTCAACGTCCTGACTTTC
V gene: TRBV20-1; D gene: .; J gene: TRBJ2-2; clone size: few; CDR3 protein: CSAGDPNTGELFF; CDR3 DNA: TGCAGTGCGGGAGACCCAAACACCGGGGAGCTGTTTTTT
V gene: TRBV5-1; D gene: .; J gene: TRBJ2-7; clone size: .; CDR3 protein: CASSFTRLSSYEQYF; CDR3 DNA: TGCGCCAGCAGCTTTACGAGGCTTAGCTCCTACGAGCAGTACTTC
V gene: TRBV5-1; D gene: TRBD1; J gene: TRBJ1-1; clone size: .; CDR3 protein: CASSLSGQAEAFF; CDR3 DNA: TGCGCCAGCAGCTTATCGGGACAGGCAGAAGCTTTCTTT
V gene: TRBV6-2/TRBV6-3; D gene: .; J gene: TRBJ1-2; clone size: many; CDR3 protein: CASSSSIAEVFYGYTF; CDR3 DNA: TGTGCCAGCAGTTCCTCCATTGCTGAAGTTTTCTATGGCTACACCTTC
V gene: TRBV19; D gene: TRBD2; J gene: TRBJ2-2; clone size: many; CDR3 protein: CASSVPGLATGELFF; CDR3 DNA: TGTGCCAGTAGTGTCCCGGGACTAGCTACCGGGGAGCTGTTTTTT
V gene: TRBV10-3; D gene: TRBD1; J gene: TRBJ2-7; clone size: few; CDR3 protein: CAISEPGTGGHEQYF; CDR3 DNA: TGTGCCATCAGTGAACCCGGGACAGGGGGCCACGAGCAGTACTTC
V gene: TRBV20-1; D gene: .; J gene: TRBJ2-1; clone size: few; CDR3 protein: CSAHRPENNEQFF; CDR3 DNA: TGCAGTGCTCACAGACCAGAAAACAATGAGCAGTTCTTC
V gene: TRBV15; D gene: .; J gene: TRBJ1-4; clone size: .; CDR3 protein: CATSPERVANEKLFF; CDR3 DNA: TGTGCCACCAGCCCAGAAAGGGTGGCGAATGAAAAACTGTTTTTT
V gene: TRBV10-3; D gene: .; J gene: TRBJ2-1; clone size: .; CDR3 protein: CAISQGPEGEQFF; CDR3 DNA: TGTGCCATCAGTCAGGGTCCCGAGGGTGAGCAGTTCTTC
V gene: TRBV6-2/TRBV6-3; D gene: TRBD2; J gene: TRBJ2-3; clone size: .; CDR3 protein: CASSYSINWTSGVRTDTQYF; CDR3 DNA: TGTGCCAGCAGTTACTCGATAAACTGGACTAGCGGGGTTCGCACAGATACGCAGTATTTT
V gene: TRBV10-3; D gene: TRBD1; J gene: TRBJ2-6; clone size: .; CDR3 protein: CAISIQGRRANVLTF; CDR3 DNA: TGTGCCATCAGCATACAGGGGCGGAGGGCCAACGTCCTGACTTTC
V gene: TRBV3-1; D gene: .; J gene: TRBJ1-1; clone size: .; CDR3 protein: CASSQDLRIGTEAFF; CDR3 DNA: TGTGCCAGCAGCCAAGATTTAAGGATAGGGACTGAAGCTTTCTTT
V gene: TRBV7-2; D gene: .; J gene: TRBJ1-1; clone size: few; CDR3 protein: CASSLGLSSGAEAFF; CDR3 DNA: TGTGCCAGCAGCTTAGGATTAAGTAGTGGGGCTGAAGCTTTCTTT